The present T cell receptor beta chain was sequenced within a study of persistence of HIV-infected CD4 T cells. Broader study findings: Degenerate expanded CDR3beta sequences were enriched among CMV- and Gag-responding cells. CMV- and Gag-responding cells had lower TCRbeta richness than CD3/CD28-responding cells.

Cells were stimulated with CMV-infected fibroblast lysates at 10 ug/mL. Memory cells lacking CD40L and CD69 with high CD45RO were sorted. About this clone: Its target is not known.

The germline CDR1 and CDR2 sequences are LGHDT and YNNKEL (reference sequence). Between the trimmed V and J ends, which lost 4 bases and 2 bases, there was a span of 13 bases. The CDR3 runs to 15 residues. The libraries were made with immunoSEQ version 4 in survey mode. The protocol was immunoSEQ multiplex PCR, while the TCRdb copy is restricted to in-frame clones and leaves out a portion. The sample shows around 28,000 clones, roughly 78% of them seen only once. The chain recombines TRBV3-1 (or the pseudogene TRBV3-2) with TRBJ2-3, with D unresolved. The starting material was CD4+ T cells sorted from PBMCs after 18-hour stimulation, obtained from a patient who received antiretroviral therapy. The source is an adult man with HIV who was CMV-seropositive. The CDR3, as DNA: TGTGCCAGCAGCCTTCGCCTAGGTTTCACAGATACGCAGTATTTT. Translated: CASSLRLGFTDTQYF.